A selection of T cell receptor beta chains follows, all from one sample in a study of blood T cells in healthy people across ages. TCRdb reprocessed the 5' RACE reads with MiXCR, giving one entry per CDR3 protein. In the table there are 1.5 million to 2 million distinct CDR3 sequences, 28% of which are singletons. The sequencing input was blood. These receptors were collected from a woman in her 30s in good health. Each CDR3 is given with its conserved first and last residue. D genes are given only for firm matches.

V: TRBV28; D: NA; CDR3: CASSPGRVGNAEAFF
V: TRBV29-1; D: TRBD2; CDR3: CSVYQTSGYNEQFF
V: TRBV5-1; D: TRBD2; CDR3: CASRPGGPFINEQFF
V: TRBV10-2; D: NA; CDR3: CASSEFGEANTETFF
V: TRBV12-3/TRBV12-4; D: TRBD1; CDR3: CASSPRQGTNQPQHF
V: TRBV9; D: TRBD1; CDR3: CASSADRRAGYTF
V: TRBV20-1; D: NA; CDR3: CSATPWRDEQYF
V: TRBV6-5; D: TRBD2; CDR3: CASRRPGGSTGELFF
V: TRBV24-1; D: NA; CDR3: CATSDRRDSDTDTQYF
V: TRBV7-9; D: NA; CDR3: CASSLEADTEAFF
V: TRBV11-2; D: TRBD1; CDR3: CASSFTPGTESGYTF
V: TRBV9; D: NA; CDR3: CASCLGINTEAFF
V: TRBV10-2; D: TRBD1; CDR3: CASTIDRDTEAFF
V: TRBV6-5; D: NA; CDR3: CASSLGYPGSGYYGYTF
V: TRBV10-2; D: NA; CDR3: CASKGRVEEKLFF
V: TRBV18; D: NA; CDR3: CASSPNRGSYNERFF
V: TRBV6-1; D: TRBD1; CDR3: CASRAQGQGGIQYF
V: TRBV6-2/TRBV6-3; D: TRBD2; CDR3: CASSSGTPNTYEQYF
V: TRBV5-1; D: TRBD1; CDR3: CASSRTGSNIQYF